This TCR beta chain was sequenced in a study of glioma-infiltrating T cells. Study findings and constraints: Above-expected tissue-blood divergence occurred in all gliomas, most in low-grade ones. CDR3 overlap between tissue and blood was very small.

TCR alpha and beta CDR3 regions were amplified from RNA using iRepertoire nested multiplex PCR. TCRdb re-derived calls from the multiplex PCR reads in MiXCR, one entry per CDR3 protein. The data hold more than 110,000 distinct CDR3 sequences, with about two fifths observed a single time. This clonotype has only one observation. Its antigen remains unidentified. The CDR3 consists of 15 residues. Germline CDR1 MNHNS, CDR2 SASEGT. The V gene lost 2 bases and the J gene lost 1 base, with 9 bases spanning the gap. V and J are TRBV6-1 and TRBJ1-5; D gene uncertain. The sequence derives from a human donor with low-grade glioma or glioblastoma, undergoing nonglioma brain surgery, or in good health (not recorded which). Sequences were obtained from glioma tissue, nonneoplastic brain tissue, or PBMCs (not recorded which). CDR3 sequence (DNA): TGTGCCAGCAGTGAAAAGAACGGCAGCAATCAGCCCCAGCATTTT. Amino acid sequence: CASSEKNGSNQPQHF.